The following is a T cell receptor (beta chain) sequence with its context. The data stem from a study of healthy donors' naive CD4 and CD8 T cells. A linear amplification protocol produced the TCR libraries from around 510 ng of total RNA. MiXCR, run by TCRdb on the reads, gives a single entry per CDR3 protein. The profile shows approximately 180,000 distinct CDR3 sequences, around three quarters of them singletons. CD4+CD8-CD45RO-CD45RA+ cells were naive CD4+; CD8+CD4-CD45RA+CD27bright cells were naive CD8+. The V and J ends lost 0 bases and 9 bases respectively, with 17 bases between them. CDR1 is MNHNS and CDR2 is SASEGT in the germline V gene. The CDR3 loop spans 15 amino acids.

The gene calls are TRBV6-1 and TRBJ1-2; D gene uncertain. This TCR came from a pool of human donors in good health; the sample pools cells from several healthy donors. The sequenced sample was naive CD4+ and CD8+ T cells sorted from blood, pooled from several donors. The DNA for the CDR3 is TGTGCCAGCAGTGAAGCTGGGCAGATCCCCCAGAGCTACACCTTC. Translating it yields CASSEAGQIPQSYTF.